One and the same sample provided the 18 T cell receptor beta chains below, sequenced in a study of shared clonotypes between healthy human individuals. Sequencing was performed with immunoSEQ multiplex PCR; in TCRdb, only in-frame clones are kept and a portion is missing. The sample has 2 million to 2.5 million clones, approximately 96% seen once. The specimen was naive CD4+ T cells sorted from blood. This sample's subset: CD45RA+ positively selected. These receptors all come from a man aged 18-30 years in good health.

The chain employs TRBV6-5 and TRBJ2-4; TRBD2 aligns across 7 bases. CDR3 length: 15 amino acids. With V trimmed by 6 bases and J by 6 bases, 11 bases remained unmatched. Germline V CDR1 and CDR2: MNHEY, SVGAGI. The chain's CDR3 is CASSPSGKGGNIQYF. Here the CDR3 DNA reads TGTGCCAGCAGCCCAAGCGGGAAAGGCGGAAACATTCAGTACTTC.

This chain joins TRBV5-7 and TRBJ1-1; D ambiguous. TRBV5-7 is placed among ORFs of uncertain function. V was shortened by 1 base and J by 10 bases, with 14 bases between the two germline ends. This CDR3 comprises 13 residues. CDR3 coding DNA: TGTGCCAGCAGCTTGAGGTTGCGGCGGGGAGCTTTCTTT. The encoded protein is CASSLRLRRGAFF.

The rearrangement uses TRBV19 and TRBJ1-5; perhaps TRBD1 as D (6 bases). The length of the CDR3 is 14 residues. CDR1 is LNHDA and CDR2 is SQIVND in the germline V gene (reference sequence). The V end lost 6 bases, the J end lost 2 bases, and 11 bases lay between the germline ends. DNA of the CDR3: TGTGCCAGTAGCAGTAGACAGGGCAATCAGCCCCAGCATTTT. Protein sequence: CASSSRQGNQPQHF.

This clone was detected a few times. The identical CDR3 is also encoded by other nucleotide sequences in the sample. CDR3: CASSIGGRRETQYF. DNA for the CDR3: TGTGCCAGTAGTATAGGCGGGCGGAGAGAGACCCAGTACTTC. The chain uses TRBV19 and TRBJ2-5; tentative D call: TRBD2 (5 bases). Germline loops: CDR1 LNHDA, CDR2 SQIVND (reference sequence). The ends were cut back, 1 base at V and 4 bases at J, with 10 bases in the middle. The CDR3 has 14 residues.

The chain joins TRBV6-6 to TRBJ1-2, with 8 bases that match TRBD1. This CDR3 is 14 amino acids long. V gave up 6 bases and J gave up 2 bases; unmatched junction bases: 5. Germline V gene lookup returns CDR1 MNHNY and CDR2 SVGAGI (reference sequence). This chain's CDR3 is CASRLGTGNYGYTF. The CDR3 nucleotides are TGTGCCAGCAGGCTGGGGACAGGCAACTATGGCTACACCTTC.

The chain carries TRBV25-1 and TRBJ1-4; D call uncertain. This CDR3 is 15 amino acids long. With 4 bases removed from V and 5 bases from J, the gap between germline ends came to 14 bases. Germline lookup yields CDR1 MGHDK and CDR2 SYGVNS. CDR3 coding DNA: TGTGCCAGCAGTGGCACGACAAGACGAAATGAAAAACTGTTTTTT. Amino acid sequence: CASSGTTRRNEKLFF. The full variable domain, its missing parts supplied by reference TRBV25-1 and TRBJ1-4, is EADIYQTPRYLVIGTGKKITLECSQTMGHDKMYWYQQDPGMELHLIHYSYGVNSTEKGDLSSESTVSRIRTEHFPLTLESARPSHTSQYLCASSGTTRRNEKLFFGSGTQLSVL.

The chain carries TRBV11-1 and TRBJ1-1; D gene uncertain. The CDR3 sequence is 13 residues long. Deletions cut 3 bases from V and 3 bases from J, with 8 bases between. CDR1 and CDR2 from the germline V gene are SGHAT and FQDESV (reference sequence). The DNA for the CDR3 is TGTGCCAGCAGCTTTACGGGAGACACTGAAGCTTTCTTT. This encodes CASSFTGDTEAFF.

This clone was seen once. CDR3 in amino acids: CATRIGGSYEQYF. The CDR3 nucleotides are TGTGCCACCCGGATCGGGGGCTCCTACGAGCAGTACTTC. The genes are TRBV19 and TRBJ2-7; D may be TRBD2 (6 bases). The CDR3 sequence is 13 residues long. V was cut by 10 bases and J by 0 bases, with 13 bases left in between. Germline V gene data show CDR1 as LNHDA and CDR2 as SQIVND (reference sequence).

V and J are TRBV7-9 and TRBJ2-7; D perhaps matches TRBD2 (5 bases). Trimming left V 8 bases short and J 2 bases short, with 16 bases between. Germline CDR1 and CDR2: SEHNR and FQNEAQ (reference sequence). The CDR3 is 14 amino acids. The CDR3: CASGLGVLTYEQYF. The CDR3, as DNA: TGTGCCAGCGGACTCGGGGTCTTAACCTACGAGCAGTACTTC.

The chain carries TRBV6-6 and TRBJ1-3; possible D gene TRBD1, 5 bases. Germline V gives CDR1 MNHNY, CDR2 SVGAGI (reference sequence). The CDR3 contains 15 residues. V was pared by 6 bases and J by 4 bases, with 16 bases between. For the CDR3, the DNA is TGTGCCAGCAGACTACACCCGGGGCCCGGAAACACCATATATTTT. It is translated as CASRLHPGPGNTIYF.

The chain has TRBV4-1 and TRBJ1-3; D is unclear. V was clipped by 3 bases and J by 0 bases, with 9 bases between them. The CDR3 loop spans 15 amino acids. Looked up from germline, CDR1 is MGHRA and CDR2 is YSYEKL. DNA of the CDR3: TGCGCCAGCAGCCAGTGGCCTAACTCTGGAAACACCATATATTTT. This gives the protein CASSQWPNSGNTIYF.

This chain uses TRBV18 with TRBJ1-1, with D hard to call. Germline CDR1 reads KGHSH; CDR2 reads LQKENI. The CDR3 sequence is 13 residues long. V was clipped by 2 bases and J by 4 bases, with 8 bases between them. The CDR3 sequence is CASSPESATEAFF. The DNA of the CDR3 is TGTGCCAGCTCACCAGAATCTGCCACTGAAGCTTTCTTT.

This chain uses TRBV4-2 with TRBJ2-5; D unresolved. This CDR3 is built from 13 residues. The germline V and J ends were trimmed by 0 bases and 1 base, with 3 bases remaining between them. Germline-derived CDR1 and CDR2 are LGHNA and YNFKEQ. The CDR3 reads CASSQDSQETQYF. CDR3 DNA sequence: TGTGCCAGCAGCCAAGACAGCCAAGAGACCCAGTACTTC.

This chain uses TRBV6-5 with TRBJ1-2; TRBD1 matches 9 bases. The length of the CDR3 is 14 residues. V lost 6 bases to trimming and J lost 6 bases; unmatched junction nucleotides: 8. The germline CDR1 and CDR2 sequences are MNHEY and SVGAGI. The CDR3 DNA sequence: TGTGCCAGCAGCTCGGACAGGGGAGTACATGGCTACACCTTC. Protein: CASSSDRGVHGYTF.

This clone was seen only once. V gene TRBV5-4 combines with J gene TRBJ2-6, with TRBD1 identical over 12 bases. The trim removed 0 bases at V and 3 bases at J, leaving 1 base unmatched. CDR1 is SGHNT and CDR2 is YYREEE in the germline V gene (reference sequence). The CDR3 sequence is 17 residues long. CDR3 in amino acids: CASSLGDRGRGANVLTF. CDR3 sequence (DNA): TGTGCCAGCAGCTTGGGGGACAGGGGGCGTGGGGCCAACGTCCTGACTTTC.

The chain joins TRBV2 to TRBJ1-2; 7 bases line up with TRBD1. The junction had 9 bases not matched to a gene; V was cut back by 4 bases and J by 4 bases. This CDR3 has 15 residues. Germline CDR1 reads SNHLY; CDR2 reads FYNNEI. CDR3 residues: CASSGSDRRIYGYTF. CDR3 coding DNA: TGTGCCAGCAGTGGCTCGGACAGGAGGATCTATGGCTACACCTTC.

On this clone: Other nucleotide sequences in the sample specify the same CDR3. The J gene is TRBJ2-7, the V gene TRBV5-4; D is uncertain. With 3 bases removed from V and 1 base from J, the gap between germline ends came to 8 bases. Germline V gene sequence: CDR1 SGHNT, CDR2 YYREEE (reference sequence). The length of the CDR3 is 13 residues. The DNA for the CDR3 is TGTGCCAGCAGCTCGGGCCAATCCTACGAGCAGTACTTC. Translation: CASSSGQSYEQYF.

Only one count was recorded for this clone. Other DNA variants within this sample encode the same CDR3. This sequence joins TRBV18 and TRBJ1-5, with TRBD1 identical over 9 bases. The CDR3 is 14 amino acids. Germline V gene sequence: CDR1 KGHSH, CDR2 LQKENI. The V and J ends lost 3 bases and 4 bases, in that order; junction bases with no gene match: 1. In DNA, the CDR3 is TGTGCCAGCTCACCGGGACAGGGAAATCAGCCCCAGCATTTT. Translating it yields CASSPGQGNQPQHF.